This T cell receptor beta chain came from a study of blood T cell repertoires in COVID-19. Germline CDR1 and CDR2: SQVTM and ANQGSEA. J gave up 9 bases and V 4 bases, and 6 bases lay outside the gene matches. CDR3 length equals 13 residues. There are a few counts of this clone. Libraries were prepared by immunoSEQ multiplex PCR; TCRdb keeps only in-frame clonotypes and omits some of them. This table has 200,000 to 250,000 clones, approximately 86% appearing once. The rearrangement uses TRBV29-1 and TRBJ1-6; 7 nucleotides match TRBD1. The sequencing sample was made of peripheral blood. This sequence was found in a woman in her twenties or thirties who had recovered from COVID-19. The CDR3 nucleotides read TGCAGCGTTGTTGACAGGGCTGGTTCACCCCTCCACTTT. Translating gives CSVVDRAGSPLHF.